Presented here are 11 T cell receptor beta chains from one specimen sequenced in a study of beta chain features in type 1 diabetes. Study-level points and caveats: Significant though moderate, a shortening of TCRB CDR3s appeared in all four CD4+ subsets of Type 1 diabetes patients.

The antigens of these receptors remain unknown. Expressed TCRB transcripts were sequenced, since all the RNA that had been isolated was reverse transcribed. Only in-frame clones appear in the TCRdb table, and some are missing; sequencing was by immunoSEQ multiplex PCR. Of over 600,000 clones in the sample, 12% were seen once. The sequencing sample was made of naive CD4+ T cells from blood. These receptors all come from a man under 40 with type 1 diabetes.

The chain combines TRBV7-9 with TRBJ1-3; D is ambiguous. V dropped 7 bases and J dropped 1 base, with 11 bases sitting between them. Per germline, CDR1 SEHNR and CDR2 FQNEAQ (reference sequence). The CDR3 is 14 amino acids. The CDR3 nucleotides are TGTGCCAGCACCGCCGCGGGATCTGGAAACACCATATATTTT. Translation gives CASTAAGSGNTIYF.

The chain combines TRBV29-1 with TRBJ2-7; a possible D gene is TRBD2 (7 bases). V gave up 4 bases and J gave up 2 bases, with 15 bases separating them. Germline CDR1 is SQVTM and CDR2 is ANQGSEA. The CDR3 length is 14 residues. CDR3 nucleotides: TGCAGCGTTGTTCAGGGGAGGGGAACCTACGAGCAGTACTTC. Translation gives CSVVQGRGTYEQYF.

The genes are TRBV7-9 and TRBJ1-5; D perhaps matches TRBD1 (5 bases). CDR3 size: 14 residues. Germline CDR1 reads SEHNR; CDR2 reads FQNEAQ (reference sequence). The V end was cut by 2 bases, the J end by 4 bases, with 9 bases between. The CDR3 DNA sequence: TGTGCCAGCAGCTTAAGCGGGGCAAATCAGCCCCAGCATTTT. Translated, it gives CASSLSGANQPQHF.

The chain has TRBV10-3 and TRBJ1-4, with D tentatively TRBD1 (5 bases). The germline V gene encodes CDR1 ENHRY and CDR2 SYGVKD. The length of the CDR3 is 13 residues. V shed 2 bases and J shed 8 bases, with 9 bases lying between them. The CDR3 reads CAISEGAAEKLFF. The CDR3 DNA follows: TGTGCCATCAGTGAGGGGGCGGCCGAAAAACTGTTTTTT.

This clone showed up just once. J is TRBJ2-7 and V is TRBV27; 10 positions agree with TRBD1. Per the germline V gene, CDR1 is MNHEY and CDR2 is SMNVEV (reference sequence). J was trimmed by 4 bases and V by 6 bases; bases with no gene match: 12. The CDR3 has 16 residues. CDR3 nucleotide sequence: TGTGCCAGCAGACGAAGTGGGGGACAGGGGACGTACGAGCAGTACTTC. This codes for CASRRSGGQGTYEQYF.

This clone was counted a few times. The rearrangement links TRBV28 to TRBJ1-1; 8 positions match TRBD1. Looked up from germline, CDR1 is MDHEN and CDR2 is SYDVKM. With 5 bases clipped from V and 5 bases from J, the junction kept 7 bases outside the gene matches. CDR3 size: 14 residues. CDR3 nucleotide sequence: TGTGCCAGCAGTCCAGGACAGGGCAGGACTGAAGCTTTCTTT. It specifies CASSPGQGRTEAFF.

The chain combines TRBV7-9 with TRBJ2-5; perhaps TRBD1 as D (5 bases). The germline gives CDR1 SEHNR, CDR2 FQNEAQ (reference sequence). The V end lost 5 bases, the J end lost 1 base, and 11 bases lay between the germline ends. The CDR3 sequence is 14 residues long. The DNA of the CDR3 is TGTGCCAGCAGCCAAGGGGTAACCCAAGAGACCCAGTACTTC. It translates to CASSQGVTQETQYF.

V usage is TRBV14 and J usage is TRBJ2-5, with no clear D. The CDR3 is 14 amino acids. The V end was cut by 0 bases, the J end by 4 bases, with 9 bases between. Germline lookup yields CDR1 SGHDN and CDR2 FVKESK. CDR3 nucleotide sequence: TGTGCCAGCAGCCAAGACTCCACCAGAGAGACCCAGTACTTC. This codes for CASSQDSTRETQYF.

The V call is TRBV11-2, the J call TRBJ2-7; D remains ambiguous. The CDR3 totals 16 residues. Trimming removed 5 bases from V and 6 bases from J, with 23 bases in between. CDR1 and CDR2 (germline): SGHAT, FQNNGV. In DNA, the CDR3 is TGTGCCAGCAGCCCGAATAGGCGGCCCAATCTGGGCGAGCAGTACTTC. This gives the protein CASSPNRRPNLGEQYF.

The sample holds a few counts of this clone. The chain links TRBV4-3 to TRBJ1-2, with 7 bases that match TRBD1. Per the germline V gene, CDR1 is LGHNA and CDR2 is YSLEER. The CDR3 loop spans 13 amino acids. V trimming: 4 bases; J trimming: 2 bases; junction bases outside the gene matches: 1. CDR3 sequence reads: CASSLDRNYGYTF. The CDR3 coding sequence is TGCGCCAGCAGCCTGGACAGGAACTATGGCTACACCTTC.

This clone occurred a few times. The chain recombines TRBV7-8 with TRBJ2-5, with 12 bases aligning to TRBD1. The germline CDR1 and CDR2 sequences are SGHVS and FQNEAQ. This CDR3 has 17 residues. J lost 1 base, V lost 5 bases, and 8 bases had no gene match. CDR3 DNA: TGTGCCAGCAGCCGGGACAGGGGGCGACTGGGCCAAGAGACCCAGTACTTC. Encoded protein: CASSRDRGRLGQETQYF.